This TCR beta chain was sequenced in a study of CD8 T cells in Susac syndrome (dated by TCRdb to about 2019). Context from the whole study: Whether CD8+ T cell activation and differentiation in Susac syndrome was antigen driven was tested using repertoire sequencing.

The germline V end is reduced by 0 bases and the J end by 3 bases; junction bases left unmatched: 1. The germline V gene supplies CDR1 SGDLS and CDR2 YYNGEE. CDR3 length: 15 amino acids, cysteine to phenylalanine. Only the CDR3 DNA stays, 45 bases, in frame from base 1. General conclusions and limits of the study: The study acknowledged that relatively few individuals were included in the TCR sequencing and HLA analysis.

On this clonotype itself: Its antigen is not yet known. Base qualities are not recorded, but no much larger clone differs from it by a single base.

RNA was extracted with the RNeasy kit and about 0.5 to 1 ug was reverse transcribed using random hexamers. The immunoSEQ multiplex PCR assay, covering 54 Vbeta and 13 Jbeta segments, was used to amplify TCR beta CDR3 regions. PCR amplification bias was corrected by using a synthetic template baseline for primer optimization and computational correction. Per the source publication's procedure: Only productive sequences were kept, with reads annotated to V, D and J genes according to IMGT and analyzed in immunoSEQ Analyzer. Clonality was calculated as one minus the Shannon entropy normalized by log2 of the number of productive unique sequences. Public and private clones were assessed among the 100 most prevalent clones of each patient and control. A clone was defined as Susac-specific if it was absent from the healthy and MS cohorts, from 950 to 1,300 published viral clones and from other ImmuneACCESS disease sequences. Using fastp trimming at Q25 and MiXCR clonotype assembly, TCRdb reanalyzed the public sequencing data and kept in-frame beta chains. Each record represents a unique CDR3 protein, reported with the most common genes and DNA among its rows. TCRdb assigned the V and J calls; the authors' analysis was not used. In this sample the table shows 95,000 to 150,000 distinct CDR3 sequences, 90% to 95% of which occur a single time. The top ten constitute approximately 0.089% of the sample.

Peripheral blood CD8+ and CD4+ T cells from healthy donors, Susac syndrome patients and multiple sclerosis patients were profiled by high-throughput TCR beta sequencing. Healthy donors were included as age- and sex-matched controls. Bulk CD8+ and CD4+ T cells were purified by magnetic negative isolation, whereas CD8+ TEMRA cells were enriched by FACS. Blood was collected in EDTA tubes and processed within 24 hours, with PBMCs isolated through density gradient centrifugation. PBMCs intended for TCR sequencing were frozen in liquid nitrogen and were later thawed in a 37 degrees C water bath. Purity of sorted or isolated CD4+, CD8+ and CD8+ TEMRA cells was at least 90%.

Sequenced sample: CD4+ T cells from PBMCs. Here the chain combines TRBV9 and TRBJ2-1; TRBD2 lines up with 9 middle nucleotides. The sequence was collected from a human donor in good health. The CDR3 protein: CASSVAAGGYNEQFF. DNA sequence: TGTGCCAGCAGCGTAGCAGCGGGAGGCTACAATGAGCAGTTCTTC.